This TCR beta chain derives from a study of shared clonotypes between healthy human individuals. General observations from the study: Naive subsets usually exceeded memory subsets in estimated richness.

In the original analysis: Filtering differed for immunoSEQ, which gave only junction sequences without quality scores. This table comes from immunoSEQ multiplex PCR, and its TCRdb copy is limited to in-frame clones, with some not included. The DNA gave D and trimming, while V, J and clone size come from that table. Found here are some 2 million clones, about 95% of them singletons; the top ten hold 1.2%. Naive CD8 cells lacked CD45RO and underwent positive selection for CCR7, leaving out terminally differentiated effector memory CD45RA+ cells. Concerning this clone: The antigen is not known.

The CDR3 runs 14 residues. Trimming pared 0 bases from V and 1 base from J, leaving 6 bases between. CDR1 is MGHRA, CDR2 YSYEKL, per germline. Sequencing was carried out using naive CD8+ T cells sorted from blood. This sequence was found in a young man in good health. This chain uses TRBV4-1 with TRBJ1-1; no reliable D call. CDR3 sequence (DNA): TGCGCCAGCAGCCAAGAATCCCAGAACACTGAAGCTTTCTTT. This codes for CASSQESQNTEAFF.